Following are 18 T cell receptor beta chains from one sample sequenced in a study of CD8+CD57+ T cells in acquired aplastic anemia. Genomic DNA acted as the template from which TCR beta VDJ combination and CDR3 sequence profiling were carried out. One entry per CDR3 protein results from TCRdb running MiXCR on the reads. The table shows 95,000 to 150,000 distinct CDR3 sequences, with almost 40% occurring only once. Flow cytometry had shown expanded CD8+CD57+ cells in the patients chosen for sequencing. Sequencing was performed on sorted CD4+, CD8+, or CD8+CD57+ T cells (not recorded which) from PBMCs. Receptor source: a human donor with aplastic anemia.

This clonotype was found many times. The genes are TRBV7-2 and TRBJ1-1; 7 bases are shared with TRBD1. This CDR3 is 15 amino acids long. The V gene end was trimmed by 2 bases and the J gene end by 1 base; junction bases not matched to a gene: 4. Germline lookup yields CDR1 SGHTA and CDR2 FQGNSA. The CDR3 loop reads CASSLNKGANTEAFF. Here the CDR3 DNA reads TGTGCCAGCAGCTTAAACAAGGGGGCGAACACTGAAGCTTTCTTT.

There are many counts of this clonotype. The rearrangement joins TRBV20-1 to TRBJ1-5, with D possibly TRBD1 on 6 matching bases. Germline V gene sequence: CDR1 DFQATT, CDR2 SNEGSKA (reference sequence). V was clipped by 4 bases and J by 0 bases, with 13 bases between them. The CDR3 contains 15 residues. The CDR3 coding sequence is TGCAGTGCTAACCCTCAGGGGTTTAGCAATCAGCCCCAGCATTTT. Translated: CSANPQGFSNQPQHF.

The sample holds many counts of this clonotype. The chain is built from TRBV5-4 and TRBJ2-5; D is unresolved. V was trimmed by 7 bases and J by 4 bases, leaving 11 bases between them. Germline values: CDR1 SGHNT, CDR2 YYREEE (reference sequence). The CDR3 has 12 residues. This chain's CDR3 is CASYLRGETQYF. The DNA of the CDR3 is TGTGCCAGCTACCTTCGAGGAGAGACCCAGTACTTC.

The chain links TRBV20-1 to TRBJ1-2, with 7 bases lining up with TRBD1. V dropped 7 bases and J dropped 6; count of bases not matched to a gene: 5. The CDR3 is made up of 11 amino acids. Germline values: CDR1 DFQATT, CDR2 SNEGSKA (reference sequence). The CDR3 protein is CSEPGQHGYTF. CDR3 bases: TGCAGTGAACCGGGACAGCATGGCTACACCTTC.

This clonotype was picked up a small number of times. The chain carries TRBV6-1 and TRBJ2-5; 9 bases line up with TRBD2. V shed 2 bases and J 7 bases; nucleotides not matched to a gene: 8. Germline V gene lookup returns CDR1 MNHNS and CDR2 SASEGT. The CDR3 length is 15 residues. The CDR3 DNA reads TGTGCCAGCAGTGAATGGAGTAGCGGGGGTGGGACCCAGTACTTC. This sequence encodes CASSEWSSGGGTQYF.

Many counts were recorded for this clonotype. The chain carries TRBV11-2 and TRBJ2-3; unclear D gene. The ends were cut back, 4 bases at V and 0 bases at J, with 14 bases in the middle. CDR1 and CDR2 (germline): SGHAT, FQNNGV. The length of the CDR3 is 16 residues. CDR3 amino acids: CASSSKQVASTDTQYF. CDR3 nucleotides: TGTGCCAGCAGCTCCAAGCAGGTCGCTAGCACAGATACGCAGTATTTT.

This clonotype has only one observation. This may come from a read error, since a much larger clone is one base off. The chain recombines TRBV24-1 with TRBJ1-5, with D uncertain. Germline CDR1 reads KGHDR; CDR2 reads SFDVKD. The CDR3 contains 13 residues. CDR3 sequence: CASSFSHNQLQHF. The CDR3 DNA reads TGTGCCAGCAGCTTCTCTCATAATCAGCTCCAGCATTTT.

This clonotype was seen ten or more times. This rearrangement joins TRBV6-1 to TRBJ1-2; D is unresolved. CDR3 size: 12 residues. Trimming shortened V by 0 bases and J by 7 bases, and 6 bases separated the two germline ends. Germline V lookup: CDR1 MNHNS, CDR2 SASEGT. The CDR3 loop reads CASSEAVIGYTF. CDR3 nucleotides: TGTGCCAGCAGTGAAGCGGTTATTGGCTACACCTTC.

This clonotype has just a few counts. The chain couples TRBV6-5 to TRBJ2-2; D is ambiguous. Looked up from germline, CDR1 is MNHEY and CDR2 is SVGAGI. V was shortened by 7 bases and J by 0 bases, with 6 bases between the two germline ends. This CDR3 is built from 13 residues. This CDR3 reads CASTQANTGELFF. CDR3 DNA sequence: TGTGCCAGCACCCAGGCGAACACCGGGGAGCTGTTTTTT.

There are many counts of this clonotype. The gene calls are TRBV15 and TRBJ2-5, with D unclear. In germline, CDR1 is LNHNV, CDR2 YYDKDF (reference sequence). Trimming removed 1 base at V and 0 bases at J, with 6 bases between. This CDR3 is built from 14 residues. CDR3 residues: CATSRGSDQETQYF. The CDR3 DNA reads as TGTGCCACCAGCAGAGGGTCAGACCAAGAGACCCAGTACTTC.

Concerning this clonotype: One junction end does not reproduce the germline sequence, and a read error may be involved. The chain recombines TRBV11-2 with TRBJ2-1, with D tentatively TRBD2 (7 bases). Germline CDR1 is SGHAT and CDR2 is FQNNGV. CDR3 length: 16 residues. The CDR3 DNA reads as TGTGCCAGCAGTTCCCTTAGGGGGGGGGCCCCAAATGAGCAGCTCTTC. It yields the protein CASSSLRGGAPNEQLF.

This clonotype came up once. This chain uses TRBV20-1 with TRBJ2-1; 7 bases are a match to TRBD2. The CDR3 covers 14 residues. The trim removed 1 base at V and 6 bases at J, leaving 6 bases unmatched. Germline V gives CDR1 DFQATT, CDR2 SNEGSKA (reference sequence). Here the CDR3 DNA reads TGCAGTGCTAGAGGCGGGAGAGTGTCCAATGAGCAGTTCTTC. It encodes CSARGGRVSNEQFF.

The sample holds many counts of this clonotype. The chain has TRBV9 and TRBJ1-3; unclear D gene. Germline V gene sequence: CDR1 SGDLS, CDR2 YYNGEE. The germline V and J ends were trimmed by 0 bases and 4 bases, with 11 bases remaining between them. CDR3 length: 15 residues. CDR3 in DNA: TGTGCCAGCAGCGTAGGGGCGGACCAAGGAAACACCATATATTTT. Translated, it gives CASSVGADQGNTIYF.

The chain recombines TRBV19 with TRBJ1-6; 8 nucleotides match TRBD1. J gave up 8 bases and V 3 bases, and 3 bases lay outside the gene matches. This CDR3 has 14 amino acids. Germline V lookup: CDR1 LNHDA, CDR2 SQIVND (reference sequence). CDR3 protein: CASSMNRGYSPLHF. CDR3 nucleotide sequence: TGTGCCAGTAGTATGAACAGGGGGTATTCACCCCTCCACTTT.

Of note for this clonotype: A much more abundant neighbour one base away suggests this may be a read error. The chain links TRBV7-2 to TRBJ1-2; D is undetermined. This CDR3 region has 11 residues. The germline V gene has CDR1 SGHTA and CDR2 FQGNSA. The CDR3 loop is CAWSQLYGHTF. The CDR3 nucleotides are TGTGCCTGGAGCCAATTGTATGGCCACACCTTC.

This clonotype appeared a single time. The V and J genes are TRBV19 and TRBJ1-6; no firm D call. Germline V gene lookup returns CDR1 LNHDA and CDR2 SQIVND (reference sequence). This CDR3 spans 19 amino acids. The V end was cut by 5 bases, the J end by 0 bases, with 20 bases between. CDR3 sequence reads: CASSLVMSTRGSYNSPLHF. CDR3 coding DNA: TGTGCCAGTAGTCTGGTCATGTCGACGCGGGGCTCCTATAATTCACCCCTCCACTTT.

The rearrangement links TRBV10-1 to TRBJ2-3; 10 bases are a match to TRBD1. CDR3 length: 14 residues. V shed 5 bases and J 4 bases; nucleotides not matched to a gene: 3. Per the germline V gene, CDR1 is WNHNN and CDR2 is SYGVQD (reference sequence). CDR3 amino acids: CASSPGQGSDTQYF. DNA for the CDR3: TGCGCCAGCAGTCCGGGACAGGGGTCAGATACGCAGTATTTT.

In its sample, this clonotype was seen many times. A much larger clone lies a single base off, so this may be a read error. This sequence joins TRBV25-1 and TRBJ1-2; D might be TRBD1 (5 bases). Per the germline V gene, CDR1 is MGHDK and CDR2 is SYGVNS. The CDR3 is 13 amino acids. Trimming removed 2 bases at V and 3 bases at J, with 7 bases between. The CDR3 spells CASSEGADYGYTF. CDR3 sequence (DNA): TGTGCCAGCAGTGAAGGGGCAGACTATGGCTACACCTTC.